The sequence of this T cell receptor beta chain was determined in a study of PD-1 blockade in classical Hodgkin lymphoma. Using immunoSEQ multiplex PCR, the repertoire was profiled, and TCRdb retains in-frame clones only, with some absent. The data show around 40,000 clones, with roughly 73% seen just once and 13% held by the top ten. Every patient experienced relapse after autologous stem cell transplantation, and brentuximab vedotin exposure varied. Concerning this clone itself: Mismatch with germline at one junction end may stem from a read error.

Germline values: CDR1 LNHNV, CDR2 YYDKDF (reference sequence). This CDR3 contains 13 residues. The sequence came from a human donor with classical Hodgkin lymphoma. The chain carries TRBV15 and TRBJ2-7, with D possibly TRBD2 on 5 matching bases. Here the sequenced sample was peripheral blood mononuclear cells (PBMCs), taken at baseline. The CDR3 is CATSGEGSYEQYF. CDR3 nucleotides: TGTGCCACCAGCGGAGAGGGTAGCTACGAGCAGTACTTC.